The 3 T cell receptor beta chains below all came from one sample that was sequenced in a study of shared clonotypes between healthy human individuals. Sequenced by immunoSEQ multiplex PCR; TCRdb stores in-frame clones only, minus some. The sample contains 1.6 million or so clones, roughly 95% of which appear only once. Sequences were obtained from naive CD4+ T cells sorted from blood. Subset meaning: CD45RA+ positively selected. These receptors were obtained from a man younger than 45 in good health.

CDR3 bases: TGTGCCAGCAGCCCCAGCCCCGGGACAGGGGACACCGGGGAGCTGTTTTTT. This gives the protein CASSPSPGTGDTGELFF. V gene TRBV5-5 combines with J gene TRBJ2-2; 10 bases map to TRBD1. The ends lost 4 bases at V and 3 bases at J; junction bases unmatched: 9. The CDR3 has 17 amino acids. Germline CDR1 SGHKS, CDR2 YYEKEE (reference sequence).

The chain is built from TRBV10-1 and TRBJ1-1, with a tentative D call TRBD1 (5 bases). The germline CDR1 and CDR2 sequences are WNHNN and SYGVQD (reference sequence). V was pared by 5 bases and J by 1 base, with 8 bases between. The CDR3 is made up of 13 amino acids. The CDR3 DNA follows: TGCGCCAGCAGTTGGGGGTGGAACACTGAAGCTTTCTTT. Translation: CASSWGWNTEAFF.

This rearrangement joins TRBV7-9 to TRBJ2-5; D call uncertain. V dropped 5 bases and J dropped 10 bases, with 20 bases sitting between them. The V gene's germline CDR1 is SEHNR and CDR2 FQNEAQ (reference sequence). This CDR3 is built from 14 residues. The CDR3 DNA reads TGTGCCAGCAGCCCAAGACGGGCCGGTCTGAACCAGTACTTC. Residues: CASSPRRAGLNQYF.